This T cell receptor beta chain was captured by sequencing in a study of cytomegalovirus exposure and HLA in healthy donors. The PCR ran on 60 Vbeta and 13 Jbeta primers. The method was immunoSEQ multiplex PCR; TCRdb's version includes in-frame clones alone and lacks a portion of them. The sample includes 95,000 to 150,000 clones, 60% to 75% of them seen just once. This CDR3 comprises 13 residues. Germline V gene lookup returns CDR1 MNHNS and CDR2 SASEGT. The V and J ends lost 6 bases and 6 bases, in that order; junction bases with no gene match: 4. The count of this clone is one. Its antigen is unknown. Study-level findings and limits: TCR beta V- and J-gene trimming was later associated with a missense DCLRE1C variant.

V gene TRBV6-1 combines with J gene TRBJ1-4; 7 bases are shared with TRBD1. The origin of this receptor is a woman between 45 and 60 years old in good health and CMV-seropositive. Input material: PBMCs. CDR3 protein: CASRGGQDEKLFF. The CDR3 nucleotides read TGTGCCAGCAGGGGTGGACAGGATGAAAAACTGTTTTTT.